This T cell receptor (beta chain) is drawn from a study of blood T cell repertoires in COVID-19. The wider study: Sites in the United States, Italy and Spain provided acute and convalescent COVID-19 samples. Sources were T cells, B-cell-depleted T cells, or PBMCs; the material itself was cDNA or gDNA.

Patients in Seattle were enrolled during active infection, then followed longitudinally. Per the original data handling: Scientists estimated how many nucleated cells there were by amplifying reference gene primers. This table comes from immunoSEQ multiplex PCR, and its TCRdb copy is limited to in-frame clones, with some not included. That table is the source of V, J and clone size, and D and trimming were worked out from the DNA. Of hundreds of thousands of clones detected, around 90% appear once; the ten largest clones hold around 3%. This clone has more than one count but fewer than ten. The CDR3 is made up of 12 amino acids. Germline V gene data show CDR1 as SQVTM and CDR2 as ANQGSEA. Trimming removed 6 bases from V and 5 bases from J, with 13 bases in between.

The source material was peripheral blood. The gene calls are TRBV29-1 and TRBJ1-2; no clear D. The TCR sequence derives from a woman aged 30 to 39 with COVID-19, enrolled during active disease. In nucleotides, the CDR3 is TGCAGCGTCGACGACGGAGGGTATGGCTACACCTTC. Protein: CSVDDGGYGYTF.